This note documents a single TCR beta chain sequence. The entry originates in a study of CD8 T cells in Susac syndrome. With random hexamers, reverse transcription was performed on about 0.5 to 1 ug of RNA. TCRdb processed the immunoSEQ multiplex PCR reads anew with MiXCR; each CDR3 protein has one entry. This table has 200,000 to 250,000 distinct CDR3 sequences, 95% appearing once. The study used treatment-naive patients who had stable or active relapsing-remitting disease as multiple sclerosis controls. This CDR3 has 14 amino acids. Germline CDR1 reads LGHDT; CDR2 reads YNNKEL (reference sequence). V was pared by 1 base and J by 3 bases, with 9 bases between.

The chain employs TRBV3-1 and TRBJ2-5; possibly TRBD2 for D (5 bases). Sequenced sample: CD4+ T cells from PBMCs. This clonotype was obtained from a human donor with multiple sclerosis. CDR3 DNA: TGTGCCAGCAGCCAAGTTGGAGGAGAAGAGACCCAGTACTTC. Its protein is CASSQVGGEETQYF.